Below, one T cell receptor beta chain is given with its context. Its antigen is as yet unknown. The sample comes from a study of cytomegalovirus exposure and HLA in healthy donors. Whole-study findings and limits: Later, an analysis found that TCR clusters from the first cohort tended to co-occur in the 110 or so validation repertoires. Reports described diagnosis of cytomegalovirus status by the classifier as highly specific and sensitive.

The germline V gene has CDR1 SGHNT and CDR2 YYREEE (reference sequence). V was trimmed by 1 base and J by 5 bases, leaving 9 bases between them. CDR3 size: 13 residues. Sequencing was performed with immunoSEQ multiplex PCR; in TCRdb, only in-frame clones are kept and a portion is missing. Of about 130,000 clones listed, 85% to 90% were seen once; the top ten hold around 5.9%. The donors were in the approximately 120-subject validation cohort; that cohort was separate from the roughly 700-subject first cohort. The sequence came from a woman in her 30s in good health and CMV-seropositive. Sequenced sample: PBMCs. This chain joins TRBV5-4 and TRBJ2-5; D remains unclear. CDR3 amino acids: CASSLRFDETQYF. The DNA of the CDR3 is TGTGCCAGCAGCTTGCGGTTCGATGAGACCCAGTACTTC. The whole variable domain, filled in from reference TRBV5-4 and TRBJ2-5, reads ETGVTQSPTHLIKTRGQQVTLRCSSQSGHNTVSWYQQALGQGPQFIFQYYREEENGRGNFPPRFSGLQFPNYSSELNVNALELDDSALYLCASSLRFDETQYFGPGTRLLVL.